This is a list of T cell receptor beta chains from one sample in a study of cytomegalovirus exposure and HLA in healthy donors. Sequenced by immunoSEQ multiplex PCR; TCRdb stores in-frame clones only, minus some. The sample lists over 100,000 clones, roughly three quarters occurring once. Material: PBMCs. These receptors were obtained from a woman between 45 and 60 years old in good health and CMV-seropositive. Each CDR3 is given with its conserved first and last residue. D genes are given only for firm matches. Not all rows give a size; the values are once, few, many and, for expanded clones, a class.

>few|TRBV18|-|TRBJ1-1
CASSPLGARSTEAFF
TGTGCCAGCTCACCGTTGGGGGCGCGGAGCACTGAAGCTTTCTTT
>-|TRBV18|-|TRBJ2-7
CASSPGTYSYEQYF
TGTGCCAGCTCACCAGGGACATACTCCTACGAGCAGTACTTC
>-|TRBV6-5|TRBD1|TRBJ2-7
CASRDRDRDYF
TGTGCCAGCAGAGACCGGGACAGGGACTACTTC
>-|TRBV27|-|TRBJ2-7
CASSLAVSSYEQYF
TGTGCCAGCAGTTTAGCTGTGAGCTCCTACGAGCAGTACTTC
>-|TRBV6-1|-|TRBJ2-5
CASSLRGLQETQYF
TGTGCCAGCAGCCTAAGGGGGTTACAAGAGACCCAGTACTTC
>-|TRBV7-9|-|TRBJ2-7
CASSLEGTYEQYF
TGTGCCAGCAGCTTGGAGGGGACCTACGAGCAGTACTTC
>-|TRBV21-1|-|TRBJ2-5
CASSKEEARGYETQYF
TGTGCCAGCAGCAAAGAGGAGGCCAGGGGTTATGAGACCCAGTACTTC
>once|TRBV29-1|-|TRBJ1-4
CSVEEAEKLFF
TGCAGCGTTGAAGAGGCAGAAAAACTGTTTTTT
>-|TRBV13|TRBD1|TRBJ2-5
CASSLGTGVGETQYF
TGTGCCAGCAGCTTAGGGACAGGGGTGGGGGAGACCCAGTACTTC
>-|TRBV5-4|TRBD2|TRBJ2-3
CASSFPGLEGDTQYF
TGTGCCAGCAGCTTTCCAGGACTAGAGGGTGATACGCAGTATTTT
>-|TRBV6-4|TRBD2|TRBJ2-4
CATPRTGLAGLIAKNIQYF
TGTGCCACCCCGCGTACGGGACTAGCGGGTCTTATAGCCAAAAACATTCAGTACTTC
>-|TRBV6-5|TRBD1|TRBJ1-5
CASSYGQGSNQPQHF
TGTGCCAGCAGTTACGGACAGGGTAGCAATCAGCCCCAGCATTTT
>-|TRBV2|-|TRBJ2-5
CAGLGGSETQYF
TGTGCCGGCCTTGGGGGGAGTGAGACCCAGTACTTC
>-|TRBV9|-|TRBJ1-1
CASSARGQTEAFF
TGTGCCAGCAGCGCGAGAGGACAGACTGAAGCTTTCTTT
>once|TRBV5-4|TRBD1|TRBJ1-2
CASSPDRGRVYGYTF
TGTGCCAGCAGCCCCGACAGGGGAAGGGTCTATGGCTACACCTTC
>-|TRBV27|-|TRBJ2-6
CASSTRLVGGANGLTF
TGTGCCAGCAGCACTCGGTTGGTGGGGGGGGCCAACGGCCTGACTTTC
>few|TRBV27|TRBD1|TRBJ1-5
CASSEGTGSNQPQHF
TGTGCCAGCAGTGAAGGGACAGGGAGCAATCAGCCCCAGCATTTT
>-|TRBV10-1|TRBD1|TRBJ1-1
CASSPRDRGGNTEAFF
TGCGCCAGCAGCCCCCGGGACAGGGGAGGGAACACTGAAGCTTTCTTT
>-|TRBV7-6|TRBD1|TRBJ2-3
CASSFDREGASSSTDTQYF
TGTGCCAGCAGCTTCGACAGGGAAGGAGCTAGCAGTAGCACAGATACGCAGTATTTT
>-|TRBV9|-|TRBJ1-1
CASSGGWDTEAFF
TGTGCCAGCAGCGGAGGGTGGGACACTGAAGCTTTCTTT
>-|TRBV9|TRBD1|TRBJ2-7
CASSTRGDRGLNEQYF
TGTGCCAGCAGCACCCGCGGGGACAGGGGGCTGAACGAGCAGTACTTC
>few|TRBV6-4|-|TRBJ1-4
CASSDGARATNEKLFF
TGTGCCAGCAGTGACGGGGCCCGTGCAACTAATGAAAAACTGTTTTTT
>-|TRBV7-9|TRBD1|TRBJ1-2
CASSSGTGGYTF
TGTGCCAGCAGCTCCGGGACAGGCGGCTACACCTTC
>-|TRBV7-9|-|TRBJ1-1
CASSLAGGGATEAFF
TGTGCCAGCAGCTTAGCGGGGGGGGGAGCAACTGAAGCTTTCTTT
>-|TRBV4-1|TRBD2|TRBJ2-1
CASSRGTGTSVNEQFF
TGCGCCAGCAGCCGGGGGACCGGGACTAGTGTGAATGAGCAGTTCTTC
>-|TRBV7-8|-|TRBJ1-3
CASSLVPGTKNTIYF
TGTGCCAGCAGCTTAGTACCGGGAACGAAAAACACCATATATTTT
>-|TRBV7-9|-|TRBJ2-1
CSSSFSVIYNEQFF
TGTTCCAGCAGCTTTTCAGTAATCTACAATGAGCAGTTCTTC
>-|TRBV18|-|TRBJ2-1
CASSPGPFNEQFF
TGTGCCAGCTCACCGGGCCCATTCAATGAGCAGTTCTTC
>few|TRBV13|-|TRBJ2-4
CASSFLRDIQYF
TGTGCCAGCAGCTTCCTCCGGGACATTCAGTACTTC
>-|TRBV19|-|TRBJ1-1
CASSLSGLTNTEAFF
TGTGCCAGTAGTTTGTCGGGATTGACGAACACTGAAGCTTTCTTT
>-|TRBV5-1|TRBD1|TRBJ1-2
CASSAGQGFSGYTF
TGCGCCAGCAGCGCGGGACAGGGTTTCTCTGGCTACACCTTC
>-|TRBV5-6|-|TRBJ1-2
CASSFAAYGYTF
TGTGCCAGCAGCTTTGCGGCTTATGGCTACACCTTC
>few|TRBV19|TRBD2|TRBJ2-1
CASSFSGGARHNEQFF
TGTGCCAGTAGTTTTAGCGGGGGGGCAAGGCACAATGAGCAGTTCTTC
>-|TRBV4-2|TRBD1|TRBJ1-5
CASSQLSGTGGYSNQPQHF
TGTGCCAGCAGCCAGTTATCCGGGACAGGGGGGTATAGCAATCAGCCCCAGCATTTT
>-|TRBV5-6|TRBD1|TRBJ2-5
CASSPWGGTGGTQETQYF
TGTGCCAGCAGCCCGTGGGGGGGGACAGGGGGTACACAAGAGACCCAGTACTTC
>-|TRBV27|TRBD1|TRBJ2-6
CASSPTGAGANGLTF
TGTGCCAGCAGCCCGACAGGGGCTGGGGCCAACGGCCTGACTTTC
>-|TRBV7-2|TRBD2|TRBJ2-5
CASSLGGTSGSGQETQYF
TGTGCCAGCAGCTTAGGCGGGACTAGCGGGAGTGGGCAAGAGACCCAGTACTTC
>few|TRBV4-1|-|TRBJ2-7
CASSQALTYEQYF
TGCGCCAGCAGCCAAGCCCTAACCTACGAGCAGTACTTC
>-|TRBV5-6|-|TRBJ2-5
CASSWAWQETQYF
TGTGCCAGCAGCTGGGCTTGGCAAGAGACCCAGTACTTC
>-|TRBV20-1|-|TRBJ2-7
CSAGNYEQYF
TGCAGTGCCGGGAATTACGAGCAGTACTTC
>-|TRBV6-1|TRBD1|TRBJ2-3
CASSEADRDADTQYF
TGTGCCAGCAGTGAAGCTGACAGGGATGCAGATACGCAGTATTTT
>few|TRBV18|-|TRBJ1-1
CASSGGTPYTEAFF
TGTGCCAGCTCGGGGGGTACCCCTTACACTGAAGCTTTCTTT
>-|TRBV4-3|TRBD1|TRBJ1-2
CASSQGQDTYGYTF
TGCGCCAGCAGCCAGGGACAGGATACATATGGCTACACCTTC
>-|TRBV7-2|TRBD2|TRBJ2-5
CASSLAGPGGETQYF
TGTGCCAGCAGCTTAGCAGGGCCCGGGGGGGAGACCCAGTACTTC
>-|TRBV29-1|TRBD2|TRBJ2-3
CSVARGGTDTQYF
TGCAGCGTGGCTCGCGGGGGGACAGATACGCAGTATTTT
>-|TRBV9|TRBD2|TRBJ2-1
CASSVLGGLAGLNEQFF
TGTGCCAGCAGCGTACTAGGTGGGCTAGCGGGCCTCAATGAGCAGTTCTTC
>once|TRBV5-4|TRBD2|TRBJ2-3
CASSDAGGPDTDTQYF
TGTGCCAGCAGTGATGCGGGAGGGCCGGACACAGATACGCAGTATTTT
>few|TRBV5-1|-|TRBJ2-5
CASTDTQETQYF
TGCGCCAGCACGGACACCCAAGAGACCCAGTACTTC
>-|TRBV7-2|-|TRBJ2-2
CASSFRRPGELFF
TGTGCCAGCAGTTTTAGGAGGCCCGGGGAGCTGTTTTTT
>-|TRBV7-3|TRBD2|TRBJ2-3
CASSPLSGRTDTQYF
TGTGCCAGCAGCCCCCTTAGCGGGAGGACAGATACGCAGTATTTT
>once|TRBV6-1|-|TRBJ1-1
CASSDGTPDEAFF
TGTGCCAGCAGTGACGGGACACCAGATGAAGCTTTCTTT
>-|TRBV11-1|TRBD2|TRBJ2-1
CASSSHSGIRFF
TGTGCCAGCAGCTCGCATAGCGGGATAAGGTTCTTC
>-|TRBV7-2|TRBD1|TRBJ1-1
CASSRGQSLNTEAFF
TGTGCCAGCAGCCGGGGACAGAGTTTGAACACTGAAGCTTTCTTT
>-|TRBV27|-|TRBJ1-1
CASSPRGGGYTEAFF
TGTGCCAGCAGTCCTAGGGGGGGAGGGTACACTGAAGCTTTCTTT
>-|TRBV7-7|TRBD2|TRBJ2-4
CASTPGGRTSDHLAKNIQYF
TGTGCTAGCACCCCAGGAGGGCGGACTAGCGACCACCTAGCCAAAAACATTCAGTACTTC
>-|TRBV5-4|-|TRBJ2-3
CASSLGQVHSTDTQYF
TGTGCCAGCAGCTTGGGACAGGTACATAGCACAGATACGCAGTATTTT
>few|TRBV6-6|-|TRBJ2-1
CASSSPQDSSYNEQFF
TGTGCCAGCAGTTCGCCCCAGGACTCCTCCTACAATGAGCAGTTCTTC
>-|TRBV11-2|-|TRBJ2-7
CASSPTDYEQYF
TGTGCCAGCAGCCCGACAGATTACGAGCAGTACTTC